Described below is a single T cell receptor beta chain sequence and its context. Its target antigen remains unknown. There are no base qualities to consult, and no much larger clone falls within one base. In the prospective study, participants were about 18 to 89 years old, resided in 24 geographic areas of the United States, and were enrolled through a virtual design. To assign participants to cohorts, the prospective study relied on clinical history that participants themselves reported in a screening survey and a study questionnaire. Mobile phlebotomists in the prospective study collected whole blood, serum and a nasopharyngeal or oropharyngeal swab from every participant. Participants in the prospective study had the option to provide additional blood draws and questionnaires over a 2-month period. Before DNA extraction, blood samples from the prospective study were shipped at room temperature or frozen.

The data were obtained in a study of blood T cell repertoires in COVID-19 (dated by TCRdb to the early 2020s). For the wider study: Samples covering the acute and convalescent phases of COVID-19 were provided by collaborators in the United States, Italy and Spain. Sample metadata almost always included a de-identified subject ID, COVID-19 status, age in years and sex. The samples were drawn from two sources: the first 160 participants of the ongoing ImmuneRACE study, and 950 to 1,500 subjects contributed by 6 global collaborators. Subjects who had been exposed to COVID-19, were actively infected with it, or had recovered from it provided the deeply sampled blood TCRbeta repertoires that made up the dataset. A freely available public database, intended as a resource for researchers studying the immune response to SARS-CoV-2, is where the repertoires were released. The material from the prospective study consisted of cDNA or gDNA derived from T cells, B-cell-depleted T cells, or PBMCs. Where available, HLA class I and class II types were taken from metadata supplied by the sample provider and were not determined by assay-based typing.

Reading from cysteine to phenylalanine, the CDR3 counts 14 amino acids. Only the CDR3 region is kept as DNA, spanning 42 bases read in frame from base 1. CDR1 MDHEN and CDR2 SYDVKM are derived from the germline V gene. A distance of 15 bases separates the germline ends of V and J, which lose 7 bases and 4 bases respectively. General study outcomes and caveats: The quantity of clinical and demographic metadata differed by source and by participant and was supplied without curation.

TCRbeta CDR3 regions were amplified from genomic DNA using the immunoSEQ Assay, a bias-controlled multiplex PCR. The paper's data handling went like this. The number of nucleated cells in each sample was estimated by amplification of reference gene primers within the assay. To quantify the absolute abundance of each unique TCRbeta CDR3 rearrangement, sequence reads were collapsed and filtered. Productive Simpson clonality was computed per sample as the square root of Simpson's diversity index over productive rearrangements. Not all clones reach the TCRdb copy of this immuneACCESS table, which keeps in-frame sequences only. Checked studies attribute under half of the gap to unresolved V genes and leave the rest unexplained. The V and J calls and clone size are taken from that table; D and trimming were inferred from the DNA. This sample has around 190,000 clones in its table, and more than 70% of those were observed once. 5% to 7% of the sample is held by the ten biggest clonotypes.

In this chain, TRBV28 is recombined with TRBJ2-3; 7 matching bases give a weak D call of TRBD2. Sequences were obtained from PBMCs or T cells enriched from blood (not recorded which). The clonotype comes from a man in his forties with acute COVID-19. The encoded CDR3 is CASTLGGGADTQYF. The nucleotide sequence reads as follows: TGTGCCAGCACCTTGGGAGGGGGTGCAGATACGCAGTATTTT.